The 14 T cell receptor beta chains reported below all come from one sample, sequenced in a study of cytomegalovirus exposure and HLA in healthy donors (dated by TCRdb to about 2017). Library preparation used the immunoSEQ multiplex PCR assay. For the multiplex PCR, a mixture combining 60 forward primers for TCR Vbeta segments and 13 reverse primers for TCR Jbeta segments was used. The table comes from immuneACCESS by way of TCRdb, which keeps in-frame sequences with V and J called. Part of the clones is missing from these tables; in studies checked, under half for an unresolved V gene and the rest for unknown reasons. For this sample the table gives about 150,000 clones, of which more than 75% were detected only once. Approximately 8% of the sample lies in the top ten. The sequencing input was PBMCs. The receptors stem from a man aged 25-40 years in good health and CMV-seropositive.

The chain couples TRBV2 to TRBJ2-3, with D perhaps TRBD2 (5 bases). V lost 5 bases, J lost 5 bases, and 8 bases lay in between. There are 12 residues in the CDR3. CDR1 and CDR2 (germline): SNHLY, FYNNEI. Here the CDR3 DNA reads TGTGCCAGCAGTTACAGCGGAGATACGCAGTATTTT. It encodes CASSYSGDTQYF.

The genes are TRBV7-9 and TRBJ1-2, with TRBD1 identical over 8 bases. Per germline, CDR1 SEHNR and CDR2 FQNEAQ (reference sequence). The CDR3 runs to 18 residues. V lost 5 bases, J lost 0 bases, and 14 bases stayed unmatched. In nucleotides, the CDR3 is TGTGCCAGCAGCCCGCCTGGGACAGGCACCGACACTAACTATGGCTACACCTTC. This encodes CASSPPGTGTDTNYGYTF.

This chain uses TRBV10-3 with TRBJ2-7; 7 bases fit TRBD2. The CDR3 sequence is 15 residues long. Germline lookup yields CDR1 ENHRY and CDR2 SYGVKD. Trimming at V came to 4 bases and at J to 0 bases, leaving 6 bases not matched to a gene. The CDR3 nucleotides are TGTGCCATCAGTGCCGGGACTACGAGCTCCTACGAGCAGTACTTC. It specifies CAISAGTTSSYEQYF.

The chain couples TRBV4-1 to TRBJ2-7, with a tentative D call TRBD2 (6 bases). With 3 bases removed from V and 0 bases from J, the gap between germline ends came to 12 bases. Germline assignment: CDR1 MGHRA and CDR2 YSYEKL. The CDR3 sequence is 15 residues long. In DNA, the CDR3 is TGCGCCAGCAGCCATATGACGGGAGCCTCCTACGAGCAGTACTTC. This codes for CASSHMTGASYEQYF.

The chain is built from TRBV28 and TRBJ2-7; D might be TRBD1 (6 bases). This CDR3 is built from 13 residues. Trimming stripped 2 bases from V and 2 bases from J, with 7 bases between. Germline V gene sequence: CDR1 MDHEN, CDR2 SYDVKM. CDR3 loop: CASSLTGPYEQYF. The DNA of the CDR3 is TGTGCCAGCAGTTTAACAGGGCCCTACGAGCAGTACTTC. The full variable domain, rest sourced from reference TRBV28 and TRBJ2-7, is DVKVTQSSRYLVKRTGEKVFLECVQDMDHENMFWYRQDPGLGLRLIYFSYDVKMKEKGDIPEGYSVSREKKERFSLILESASTNQTSMYLCASSLTGPYEQYFGPGTRLTVT.

This clone was observed a few times. The CDR3 nucleotides are TGTGCCAGCAGTCCACGCCCATTGACAGGGAGCACCGGGGAGCTGTTTTTT. Protein sequence: CASSPRPLTGSTGELFF. V usage is TRBV9 and J usage is TRBJ2-2; 7 bases fit TRBD1. The V gene end was trimmed by 5 bases and the J gene end by 4 bases; junction bases not matched to a gene: 14. CDR1 is SGDLS, CDR2 YYNGEE, per germline. There are 17 residues in the CDR3.

The count of this clone is one. The DNA for the CDR3 is TGTGCCTGGAGTGTTCCCCGGGACAGGGTTGAAGCTTTCTTT. Translating it yields CAWSVPRDRVEAFF. The rearrangement uses TRBV30 and TRBJ1-1, with 9 nucleotides matching TRBD1. The CDR3 runs to 14 residues. J was trimmed by 7 bases and V by 0 bases; bases with no gene match: 6. The V gene's germline CDR1 is GTSNPN and CDR2 SVGIG (reference sequence).

This clone was seen a single time. This sequence joins TRBV7-9 and TRBJ1-2; 7 bases line up with TRBD1. CDR3 size: 13 residues. Germline assignment: CDR1 SEHNR and CDR2 FQNEAQ (reference sequence). V lost 5 bases and J lost 5; bases outside the gene matches: 5. The CDR3 loop is CASSPGTVYGYTF. The CDR3, as DNA: TGTGCCAGCAGCCCCGGGACAGTTTATGGCTACACCTTC.

The J gene is TRBJ2-7, the V gene TRBV5-1, with D maybe TRBD1 (6 bases). V was trimmed by 1 base and J by 4 bases, leaving 15 bases between them. The CDR3 sequence is 15 residues long. Germline V gene data show CDR1 as SGHRS and CDR2 as YFSETQ. CDR3 region: CASSLTSMGAYEQYF. The CDR3 region has the DNA TGCGCCAGCAGCTTGACGTCGATGGGGGCGTACGAGCAGTACTTC.

The table lists this clone with a count of one. This chain links TRBV21-1 with TRBJ2-5; the table's D call of TRBD1 was not tested on the DNA. TRBV21-1 is deemed a pseudogene. The CDR3 length is 23 residues. The CDR3 spells CASSKAAGLQPQQIRWTGESQYF. The CDR3 DNA follows: TGTGCCAGCAGCAAGGCAGCAGGGCTTCAGCCACAGCAGATCCGATGGACAGGCGAGAGCCAGTACTTC.

This chain links TRBV30 with TRBJ2-5; D unresolved. From germline, CDR1 is GTSNPN and CDR2 SVGIG (reference sequence). Trimming took off 1 base at V and 5 bases at J, with 8 bases between the two ends. The CDR3 contains 12 residues. CDR3 bases: TGTGCCTGGAGTGAGAACCGGGAGACCCAGTACTTC. Translation: CAWSENRETQYF.

The chain carries TRBV29-1 and TRBJ1-1; 10 bases are shared with TRBD1. Losses at the gene ends were 6 bases for V and 5 bases for J; bases not matched to a gene: 12. Germline CDR1 is SQVTM and CDR2 is ANQGSEA. The CDR3 loop spans 15 amino acids. The CDR3 is CSVLPLTGGRTEAFF. The CDR3 region has the DNA TGCAGCGTCCTTCCTTTGACAGGGGGCAGGACTGAAGCTTTCTTT.

This clone was seen a handful of times. The rearrangement links TRBV6-1 to TRBJ1-4; no firm D call. This CDR3 region has 13 residues. The germline gives CDR1 MNHNS, CDR2 SASEGT. The germline V and J ends were trimmed by 5 bases and 6 bases, with 10 bases remaining between them. CDR3 bases: TGTGCCAGCAGTCCTCAGAGGGATGAAAAACTGTTTTTT. Protein: CASSPQRDEKLFF.

This clone was detected a few times. The chain couples TRBV6-6 to TRBJ2-3; D uncertain. Germline values: CDR1 MNHNY, CDR2 SVGAGI (reference sequence). V was cut by 6 bases and J by 2 bases, with 3 bases left in between. The CDR3 is 11 residues long. CDR3 sequence (DNA): TGTGCCAGCAGCAACACAGATACGCAGTATTTT. Translation: CASSNTDTQYF.